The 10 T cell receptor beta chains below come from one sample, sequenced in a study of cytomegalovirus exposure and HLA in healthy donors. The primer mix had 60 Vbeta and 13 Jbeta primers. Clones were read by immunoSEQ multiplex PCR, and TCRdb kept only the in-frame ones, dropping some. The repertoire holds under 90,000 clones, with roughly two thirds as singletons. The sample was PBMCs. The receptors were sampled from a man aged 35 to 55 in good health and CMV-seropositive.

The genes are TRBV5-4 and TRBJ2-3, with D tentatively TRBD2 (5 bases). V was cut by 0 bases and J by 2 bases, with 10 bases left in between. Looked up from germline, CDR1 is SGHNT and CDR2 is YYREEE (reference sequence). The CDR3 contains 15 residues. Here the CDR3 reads CASSLELENTDTQYF. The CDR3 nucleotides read TGTGCCAGCAGCTTGGAACTAGAAAACACAGATACGCAGTATTTT.

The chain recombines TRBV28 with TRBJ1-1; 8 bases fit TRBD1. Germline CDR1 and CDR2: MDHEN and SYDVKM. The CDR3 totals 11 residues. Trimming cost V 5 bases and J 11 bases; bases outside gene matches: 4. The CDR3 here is CASSLNRGAFF. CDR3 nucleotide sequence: TGTGCCAGCAGTCTCAACAGGGGGGCTTTCTTT.

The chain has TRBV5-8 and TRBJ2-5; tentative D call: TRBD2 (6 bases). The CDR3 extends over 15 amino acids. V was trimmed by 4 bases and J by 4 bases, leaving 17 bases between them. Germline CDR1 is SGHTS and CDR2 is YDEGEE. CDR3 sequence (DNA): TGTGCCAGCAGCCCCCGAACCGTGGGAGGAGAGACCCAGTACTTC. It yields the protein CASSPRTVGGETQYF.

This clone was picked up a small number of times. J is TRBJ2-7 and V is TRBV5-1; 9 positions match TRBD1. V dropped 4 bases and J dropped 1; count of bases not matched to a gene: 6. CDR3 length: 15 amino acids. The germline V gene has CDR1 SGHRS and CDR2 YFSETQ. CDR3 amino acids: CASSIKQGASYEQYF. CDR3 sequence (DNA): TGCGCCAGCAGCATAAAACAGGGGGCGTCCTACGAGCAGTACTTC.

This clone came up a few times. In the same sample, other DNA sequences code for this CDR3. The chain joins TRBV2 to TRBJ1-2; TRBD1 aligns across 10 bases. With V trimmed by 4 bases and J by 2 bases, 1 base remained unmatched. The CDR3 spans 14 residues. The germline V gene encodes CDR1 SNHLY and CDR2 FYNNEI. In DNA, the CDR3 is TGTGCCAGCAGTGGGACAGGGGGAAACTATGGCTACACCTTC. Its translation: CASSGTGGNYGYTF.

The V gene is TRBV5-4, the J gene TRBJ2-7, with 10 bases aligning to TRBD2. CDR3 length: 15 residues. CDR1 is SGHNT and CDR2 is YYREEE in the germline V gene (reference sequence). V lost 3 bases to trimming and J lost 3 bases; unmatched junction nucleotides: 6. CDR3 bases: TGTGCCAGCAGCTCCTGGACTAGCGGAAACTACGAGCAGTACTTC. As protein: CASSSWTSGNYEQYF.

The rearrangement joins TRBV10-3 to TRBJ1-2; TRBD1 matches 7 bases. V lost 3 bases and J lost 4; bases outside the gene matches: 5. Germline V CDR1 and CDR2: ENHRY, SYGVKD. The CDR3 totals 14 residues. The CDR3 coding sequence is TGTGCCATCAGTGAAGGGGGCAGCTCCTATGGCTACACCTTC. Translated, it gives CAISEGGSSYGYTF.

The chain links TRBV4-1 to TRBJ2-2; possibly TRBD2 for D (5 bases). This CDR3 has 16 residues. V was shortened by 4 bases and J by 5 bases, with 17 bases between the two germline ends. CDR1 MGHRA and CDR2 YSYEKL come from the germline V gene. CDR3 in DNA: TGCGCCAGCAGCCTCGAGACGCTTAGCGTAACCGGGGAGCTGTTTTTT. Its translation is CASSLETLSVTGELFF.

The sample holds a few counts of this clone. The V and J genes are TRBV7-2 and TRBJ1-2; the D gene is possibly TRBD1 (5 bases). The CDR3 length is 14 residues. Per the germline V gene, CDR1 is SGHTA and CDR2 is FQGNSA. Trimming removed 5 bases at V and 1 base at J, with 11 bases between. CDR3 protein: CASSPRGSNYGYTF. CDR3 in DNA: TGTGCCAGCAGCCCACGGGGGAGTAACTATGGCTACACCTTC.

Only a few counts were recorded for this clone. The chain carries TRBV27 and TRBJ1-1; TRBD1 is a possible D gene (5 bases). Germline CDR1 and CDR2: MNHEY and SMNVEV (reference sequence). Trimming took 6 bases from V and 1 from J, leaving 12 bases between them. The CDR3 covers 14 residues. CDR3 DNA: TGTGCCAGCAGGTGGGGGACTGAGAACACTGAAGCTTTCTTT. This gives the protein CASRWGTENTEAFF.